The source of this TCR beta chain is a study of cytomegalovirus exposure and HLA in healthy donors (dated by TCRdb to 2015 to 2018). At the level of the whole study: An earlier analysis of roughly 500 of the donors reported approximately 300 Gb of sequence data and some 110 million unique TCR beta sequences obtained from about 180 million T cells. Rather than drawing on any new phenotypic data, the later analysis identified candidate immune exposures from TCR beta sequences and the way those sequences occurred across donors. In an earlier analysis of 550 to 700 of the donors, high-throughput TCR beta sequencing was used to judge whether each TCR beta V gene segment behaved as functional or pseudogenic. Among 398 genotyped donors of the cohort, an average of around 250,000 unique TCR beta nucleotide sequences was sequenced per donor, of which approximately 19% were non-productive. Several DR-DQ haplotypes were handled as single units for association and clustering because linkage in the cohort was strong. The number of typed donors differed by locus: 629-630 for A, B, C, DRB1 and DQB1; 500 to 550 for DQA1; roughly 600 for DPA1; and about 450 for DPB1. The T cell repertoires of several hundred subjects were profiled by immunosequencing and related to cytomegalovirus serostatus. The study aimed to test whether cataloging public T cell receptors could reveal signatures of past pathogen exposure. An early release that covered more than 550 HLA-typed donors contained approximately 300 gigabases of sequencing data and 80 million or so unique TCR sequences. Alongside the repertoire data, information on donor age, sex, ethnicity and CMV serostatus was compiled. Every discovery cohort repertoire had been produced on one sequencing platform. Among the roughly 370 genotyped donors, approximately 82% belonged to the genetic ancestry cluster associated with self-reported Caucasian donors. A later analysis re-analyzed previously published TCR beta repertoires from approximately 670 donors and added high-resolution HLA genotyping to study TCR occurrence patterns. Class I and class II HLA loci were covered by the typing at four-digit resolution. Besides the first cohort of roughly 700 subjects, a separate validation cohort made up of some 110 different subjects was used. Genome-wide SNP genotypes for about 65% of the roughly 670 donors were used in a later genetic analysis, which treated that subset as a discovery cohort. To predict cytomegalovirus infection status, the study brought together high-throughput TCR immunosequencing, statistical association of individual TCRs with disease status, and machine learning. Overall results and qualifications from the work: In vitro tests confirmed that three of the cytomegalovirus-associated TCR beta chains recognize cytomegalovirus antigens. Because counts were too low, 15 to 20 rarely observed V segments, including chromosome 9 orphons, were excluded from the earlier analysis of fewer than 650 of the donors. Strong co-occurrence of HLA alleles, especially DR and DQ, made assigning TCR associations to individual alleles difficult. A later analysis found that most CMV-associated TCR beta chains appeared HLA-restricted, with HLA associations seemingly driven largely by CMV exposure. A cluster of highly shared sequence variants was judged likely to represent a technical artifact of the sequencing pipeline. In the study, some 180 TCR beta chains were listed as associated with cytomegalovirus. A later analysis associated 15,000 or so TCR beta sequences with specific HLA alleles at a false discovery rate of 0.05. Immune exposure information for the cohort was limited to CMV serostatus. The presence/absence analyses assumed that sequencing depth was roughly uniform across donors, and that assumption may not be true. A later genetic analysis reported fewer N-insertions in productive TCRs among donors in an Asian-associated ancestry cluster than the roughly 620-donor mean. V-gene and J-gene trimming of TCR beta chains was associated with a missense DCLRE1C variant in a later genetic analysis, and the association was replicated in an independent cohort. Because the 87-base-pair reads could not distinguish some IMGT-functional V segments, including TRBV6-2 and TRBV6-3, those segments were excluded. According to the authors, the approach could potentially be generalized to other disease states and immunological phenotypes. In this cohort, only TCR beta chains were sequenced, and detectable features were limited by the absence of alpha or paired-chain data. A further reported finding was that TCR beta sequences accurately predicted the HLA-A and HLA-B alleles for most subjects in the first cohort. Because HLA typing was unavailable for some donors at each locus, only the typed subset was used in association tests. Most TCR sequences were seen in very few donors, while some public TCRs were found in many individuals. A later analysis reported that several top co-occurrence clusters appeared linked to parvovirus B19, influenza, CMV and Epstein-Barr virus. In both the original and validation cohorts, the classifier was reported to diagnose cytomegalovirus status with high specificity and sensitivity. Compared with equally common non-associated chains, HLA-associated TCR beta chains in a later analysis were more clonally expanded and had lower generation probabilities. Correlated functional status among segregating V segments might reflect linkage disequilibrium, but an unknown experimental factor could not be ruled out. In a later analysis, the rate of TCR association differed among HLA loci, with DRB1 alleles having the most associated TCRs and HLA-C alleles having the fewest. In an earlier analysis of some 550 of the donors, most TCR beta V segments were observed in productive rearrangements about 87% or about 30% of the time, broadly matching IMGT annotations.

In total, roughly 670 healthy bone marrow donors made up the cohort. Cohort members were all nominally healthy when sampled, although unrecorded immune exposures were likely present. The donor tested CMV seronegative and was one of the 352 seronegative cohort members. A peripheral blood sample was provided by each donor, and peripheral blood mononuclear cells were used for TCR beta sequencing. The Qiagen DNeasy Blood Extraction Kit was used to extract genomic DNA from the blood cell samples. Library preparation used the immunoSEQ multiplex PCR assay. For the multiplex PCR, a mixture combining 60 forward primers for TCR Vbeta segments and 13 reverse primers for TCR Jbeta segments was used. Amplification of the CDR3 region of rearranged TCR beta genes was performed with a multiplex PCR assay on genomic DNA. On the Illumina HiSeq System, the amplified TCR beta libraries were sequenced as 87-base-pair reads. Processing in the source paper ran as follows. Across the 700 or so repertoires, a later analysis counted 78 million or so unique TCR beta chains, approximately 12 million of which were shared by at least two donors. A nearest-neighbor algorithm error-corrected the raw reads and collapsed the reads into unique sequences, merging closely related sequences to remove PCR and sequencing errors. CDR3 sequences were aligned to IMGT reference sequences to assign V, D and J gene segments. For a sequence to be retained, at least a six-nucleotide match to both a V gene segment and a J gene segment was required. Rearrangements were classified as productive when the CDR3 lacked stop codons and remained in frame with V and J, and all other rearrangements were classified as non-productive. Following IMGT convention, CDR3 was defined as the stretch from the second conserved V-encoded cysteine to the conserved J-encoded phenylalanine. Sequences without an unambiguous match to a single V gene segment were excluded from the earlier analysis of 450 to 750 of the donors. In an earlier analysis of around 590 of the donors, a V segment was called functional when productive rearrangements were above 56.7%, and segregating when the standard deviation between donors exceeded 5%. A statistical classification framework was developed to diagnose cytomegalovirus status using the catalog of TCR beta chain sequences. In a later analysis, V and J genes were assigned by comparing TCR nucleotide sequences against IMGT/GENE-DB human TR gene sequences. The TCRdist pipeline was used in a later analysis to assign CDR3 sequences and most-parsimonious VDJ recombination scenarios. In a later analysis, each TCR beta chain was defined by its CDR3 amino acid sequence together with its V-gene family, and reads without a unique V-gene family were excluded. In a later analysis, a few hundred highly shared, low-generation-probability nucleotide sequences were removed to address suspected cross-contamination and a sequencing artifact. A later analysis calculated a clonal expansion index for each public chain from normalized within-repertoire ranks of inferred template counts. In a later analysis, generation probabilities were computed with a VDJ recombination model fitted to out-of-frame rearrangements, and the resulting probabilities were checked against IGoR. In a later analysis, TCR-TCR, TCR-HLA and TCR-CMV co-occurrence was scored with hypergeometric tests, and a repertoire-size bias correction was applied to TCR pairs. False discovery rates were estimated in a later analysis by permuting HLA or CMV assignments 20 times. In a later analysis, co-occurring TCRs were grouped with DBSCAN, and TCRdist sequence similarity was added when clustering was performed within HLA-allele-positive subsets. For co-occurrence clustering, repertoires with fewer than 30,000 or more than 120,000 public chains were excluded, along with 4 to 6 repertoires with anomalous nucleotide sharing. TCRdb stores this immuneACCESS table with in-frame sequences only. Part of the clones is absent; in the studies checked, under half of the shortfall reflects unresolved V genes, and no reason is known for the rest. The V and J calls and clone size are taken from that table; D and trimming were inferred from the DNA. This specimen's table enumerates over 100,000 clones. Of the sample, 1.5% to 2% falls within the top ten clones.

A distance of 14 bases separates the germline ends of V and J, which lose 7 bases and 7 bases respectively. CDR1 and CDR2 (MNHEY, SVGAGI) derive from the germline V gene. The CDR3 covers 14 residues, taking in both the cysteine and the phenylalanine. Just CDR3 DNA is preserved here, 42 bases in frame from base 1. Regarding this clone: Its recognized antigen is unknown.

Material: PBMCs. The sequence is built from TRBV6-5 and TRBJ1-6; a weak D assignment points to TRBD1 (6 bases agree). The sequence derives from a man aged 18 to 35 in good health and CMV-seronegative. The nucleotide sequence reads as follows: TGTGCCAGCATGCCCAGGGGAAAAAATTCACCCCTCCACTTT. This is translated as CASMPRGKNSPLHF.